These 32 T cell receptor beta chains originate from one sample sequenced in a study of blood T cell repertoires in COVID-19. Method: immunoSEQ multiplex PCR; TCRdb's copy keeps in-frame clones and lacks some. The sample holds 200,000 to 250,000 clones, about 82% seen once. The sample consisted of peripheral blood. The source is a woman of 80 years or more with acute or convalescent COVID-19.

The rearrangement uses TRBV29-1 and TRBJ1-2; TRBD1 might be the D (5 bases). CDR1 and CDR2 from the germline V gene are SQVTM and ANQGSEA. V was pared by 2 bases and J by 4 bases, with 8 bases between. The CDR3 is 12 amino acids. CDR3 in amino acids: CSVERQGYGYTF. The DNA for the CDR3 is TGCAGCGTTGAAAGGCAGGGCTATGGCTACACCTTC.

The chain recombines TRBV7-2 with TRBJ1-1; D remains unclear. The CDR3 is 14 residues long. Germline CDR1 SGHTA, CDR2 FQGNSA. Deletions cut 1 base from V and 1 base from J, with 7 bases between. CDR3 loop: CASSLDRWNTEAFF. The CDR3 DNA follows: TGTGCCAGCAGCTTAGATCGGTGGAACACTGAAGCTTTCTTT.

V and J are TRBV28 and TRBJ2-5, with TRBD1 matching over 9 bases. With 6 bases clipped from V and 4 bases from J, the junction kept 6 bases outside the gene matches. The length of the CDR3 is 14 residues. Per germline, CDR1 MDHEN and CDR2 SYDVKM. The CDR3, as DNA: TGTGCCAGCAGCCCTACAGGGGGCGGAGAGACCCAGTACTTC. It encodes CASSPTGGGETQYF.

This rearrangement joins TRBV2 to TRBJ2-7; D gene uncertain. The CDR3 length is 13 residues. Trimming removed 5 bases at V and 2 bases at J, with 10 bases between. Germline V gene sequence: CDR1 SNHLY, CDR2 FYNNEI. The CDR3 nucleotides are TGTGCCAGCAGTAATACTCTTACCTACGAGCAGTACTTC. The encoded protein is CASSNTLTYEQYF. The complete variable domain, with remaining parts taken from reference TRBV2 and TRBJ2-7, reads EPEVTQTPSHQVTQMGQEVILRCVPISNHLYFYWYRQILGQKVEFLVSFYNNEISEKSEIFDDQFSVERPDGSNFTLKIRSTKLEDSAMYFCASSNTLTYEQYFGPGTRLTVT.

Note on this clone: This CDR3 is also generated by other DNA sequences in the sample. J is TRBJ2-7 and V is TRBV7-2; 10 bases are a match to TRBD2. From germline, CDR1 is SGHTA and CDR2 FQGNSA. The CDR3 consists of 14 residues. The junction had 5 bases not matched to a gene; V was cut back by 5 bases and J by 4 bases. The CDR3 DNA reads TGTGCCAGCAGCCCAGCGGGGGGGCCTTACGAGCAGTACTTC. Translated: CASSPAGGPYEQYF.

This clone showed up just a few times. This chain uses TRBV7-2 with TRBJ2-1; 8 bases line up with TRBD2. V lost 4 bases to trimming and J lost 4 bases; unmatched junction nucleotides: 3. The CDR3 contains 14 residues. Germline V gene data show CDR1 as SGHTA and CDR2 as FQGNSA. CDR3 sequence reads: CASSYLAGYNEQFF. In DNA, the CDR3 is TGTGCCAGCAGCTATCTAGCGGGTTACAATGAGCAGTTCTTC. The complete variable domain, with remaining parts taken from reference TRBV7-2 and TRBJ2-1, reads GAGVSQSPSNKVTEKGKDVELRCDPISGHTALYWYRQSLGQGLEFLIYFQGNSAPDKSGLPSDRFSAERTGGSVSTLTIQRTQQEDSAVYLCASSYLAGYNEQFFGPGTRLTVL.

The gene calls are TRBV5-6 and TRBJ2-5; 8 bases agree with TRBD1. Trimming took 4 bases from V and 1 from J; bases not matched to a gene: 12. The CDR3 extends over 17 amino acids. The germline V gene encodes CDR1 SGHDT and CDR2 YYEEEE. In DNA, the CDR3 is TGTGCCAGCAGCCCATATCGGACAGGGCCTGGCCAAGAGACCCAGTACTTC. Its protein is CASSPYRTGPGQETQYF. Full variable domain (rest looked up from reference TRBV5-6 and TRBJ2-5): DAGVTQSPTHLIKTRGQQVTLRCSPKSGHDTVSWYQQALGQGPQFIFQYYEEEERQRGNFPDRFSGHQFPNYSSELNVNALLLGDSALYLCASSPYRTGPGQETQYFGPGTRLLVL.

This chain links TRBV27 with TRBJ2-1; D unresolved. Trimming cost V 2 bases and J 3 bases, with 17 bases left between them. Germline V gene lookup returns CDR1 MNHEY and CDR2 SMNVEV (reference sequence). This CDR3 comprises 17 residues. The CDR3 protein is CASSLTVERAHYNEQFF. For the CDR3, the DNA is TGTGCCAGCAGTTTAACCGTAGAGCGTGCCCACTACAATGAGCAGTTCTTC.

The chain couples TRBV28 to TRBJ1-5; 9 nucleotides agree with TRBD1. V shed 2 bases and J 5 bases; nucleotides not matched to a gene: 7. CDR3 length: 16 residues. Germline lookup yields CDR1 MDHEN and CDR2 SYDVKM. CDR3 protein: CASSLGGQGRYQPQHF. DNA for the CDR3: TGTGCCAGCAGTTTAGGTGGACAGGGGCGCTATCAGCCCCAGCATTTT.

The chain has TRBV25-1 and TRBJ1-6, with D maybe TRBD1 (5 bases). V shed 4 bases and J shed 9 bases, with 13 bases lying between them. Germline-derived CDR1 and CDR2 are MGHDK and SYGVNS. The CDR3 contains 14 residues. The CDR3 sequence: CASSVQGDFSPLHF. The CDR3 DNA follows: TGTGCCAGCAGTGTCCAGGGTGATTTTTCACCCCTCCACTTT.

The chain is built from TRBV2 and TRBJ2-1; tentative D call: TRBD2 (6 bases). The CDR3 contains 14 residues. The germline V gene encodes CDR1 SNHLY and CDR2 FYNNEI. Deletions cut 8 bases from V and 1 base from J, with 12 bases between. The CDR3 loop is CASGGRISYNEQFF. The CDR3 nucleotides read TGTGCCAGCGGGGGGAGGATATCCTACAATGAGCAGTTCTTC.

The rearrangement joins TRBV6-4 to TRBJ2-1; D is possibly TRBD1 (7 bases). The CDR3 spans 15 residues. V dropped 5 bases and J dropped 5 bases, with 16 bases sitting between them. The germline gives CDR1 MRHNA, CDR2 SNTAGT. The CDR3 nucleotides are TGTGCCAGCAGTTCGGCGGGACAGACAAACAATGAGCAGTTCTTC. Translated, it gives CASSSAGQTNNEQFF.

The rearrangement uses TRBV5-1 and TRBJ2-7; D not resolved. The CDR3 is 14 amino acids. Trimming stripped 0 bases from V and 5 bases from J, with 12 bases between. Per the germline V gene, CDR1 is SGHRS and CDR2 is YFSETQ. CDR3 in amino acids: CASSLGLISHEQYF. The CDR3 region has the DNA TGCGCCAGCAGCTTGGGACTCATTAGCCACGAGCAGTACTTC.

This clone has more than one count but fewer than ten. The chain recombines TRBV6-5 with TRBJ1-2, with 10 positions matching TRBD1. The germline V gene encodes CDR1 MNHEY and CDR2 SVGAGI. The CDR3 totals 16 residues. The J segment lost 5 bases and the V segment lost 4 bases, leaving 10 bases of the junction unmatched. The CDR3 region has the DNA TGTGCCAGCAGTTTCGGGACAGGGGCCGCGCAGTATGGCTACACCTTC. Protein: CASSFGTGAAQYGYTF.

The chain combines TRBV4-3 with TRBJ2-5, with D perhaps TRBD2 (6 bases). The CDR3 runs to 16 residues. The V and J ends lost 2 bases and 10 bases respectively, with 23 bases between them. CDR1 and CDR2 from the germline V gene are LGHNA and YSLEER. This chain's CDR3 is CASSQLYGGNGLNQYF. The DNA for the CDR3 is TGCGCCAGCAGCCAACTATATGGAGGGAACGGACTCAACCAGTACTTC.

The V gene is TRBV7-3, the J gene TRBJ2-7, with a possible D match to TRBD1 (6 bases). Germline values: CDR1 SGHTA, CDR2 FQGTGA. This CDR3 region has 15 residues. Trimming shortened V by 2 bases and J by 3 bases, and 14 bases separated the two germline ends. The CDR3 bases are TGTGCCAGCAGCTTAGGGGCGGACAGAAACTACGAGCAGTACTTC. Translation gives CASSLGADRNYEQYF.

This chain joins TRBV4-1 and TRBJ2-1; D unclear. This CDR3 region has 13 residues. Trimming stripped 4 bases from V and 6 bases from J, with 10 bases between. CDR1 is MGHRA and CDR2 is YSYEKL in the germline V gene. CDR3 amino acids: CASSPWLANEQFF. CDR3 DNA: TGCGCCAGCAGCCCATGGCTCGCCAATGAGCAGTTCTTC.

This sequence joins TRBV5-1 and TRBJ1-4; the D is unclear. The CDR3 length is 14 residues. Trimming removed 4 bases from V and 4 bases from J, with 11 bases in between. Looked up from germline, CDR1 is SGHRS and CDR2 is YFSETQ. The CDR3 coding sequence is TGCGCCAGCAGCCGCGCTCAGGATAATGAAAAACTGTTTTTT. Its translation is CASSRAQDNEKLFF.

V and J are TRBV27 and TRBJ1-3; TRBD1 aligns across 7 bases. CDR1 is MNHEY, CDR2 SMNVEV, per germline (reference sequence). This CDR3 is 18 amino acids long. With V trimmed by 5 bases and J by 4 bases, 17 bases remained unmatched. Written as DNA, the CDR3 is TGTGCCAGCAGTCTAATCGCGCCCGGCAGGGGGTCCGGAAACACCATATATTTT. This translates into CASSLIAPGRGSGNTIYF.

This clone has a single count. V is TRBV19 and J is TRBJ2-7, with a weak D call TRBD2 (6 bases). The V end lost 5 bases, the J end lost 0 bases, and 14 bases lay between the germline ends. The CDR3 is made up of 15 amino acids. Per germline, CDR1 LNHDA and CDR2 SQIVND (reference sequence). CDR3 in amino acids: CASSAGGDGSYEQYF. CDR3 DNA: TGTGCCAGTAGTGCAGGAGGGGACGGCTCCTACGAGCAGTACTTC.

This chain's CDR3 is CASSAPGQGGGNTIYF. The CDR3 coding sequence is TGTGCCAGTAGTGCCCCGGGACAGGGGGGAGGAAACACCATATATTTT. V and J are TRBV19 and TRBJ1-3, with TRBD1 matching 11 bases. Germline CDR1 LNHDA, CDR2 SQIVND (reference sequence). The CDR3 is 16 residues long. V trimming: 5 bases; J trimming: 4 bases; junction bases outside the gene matches: 7.

On this clone itself: Other DNA sequences in the same sample also yield this CDR3. V usage is TRBV18 and J usage is TRBJ1-3, with D possibly matching TRBD1 (6 bases). The V and J ends lost 4 bases and 0 bases respectively, with 7 bases between them. Looked up from germline, CDR1 is KGHSH and CDR2 is LQKENI. The CDR3 sequence is 14 residues long. The CDR3 here is CASSLDSSGNTIYF. In DNA form, the CDR3 reads TGTGCCAGCTCACTGGACAGCTCTGGAAACACCATATATTTT.

V is TRBV28 and J is TRBJ2-2, with D possibly being TRBD2 (7 bases). This CDR3 is 17 amino acids long. Germline loops: CDR1 MDHEN, CDR2 SYDVKM. Trimming removed 5 bases from V and 5 bases from J, with 21 bases in between. The CDR3 DNA reads as TGTGCCAGCAGTCTCACTGCGGGGGCGCCCGAAACCGGGGAGCTGTTTTTT. Protein sequence: CASSLTAGAPETGELFF.

The chain is built from TRBV7-8 and TRBJ2-7, with 8 positions matching TRBD1. The germline CDR1 and CDR2 sequences are SGHVS and FQNEAQ. The V segment lost 5 bases and the J segment 3 bases; nucleotides outside the gene matches: 3. The CDR3 is 13 residues long. Written as DNA, the CDR3 is TGTGCCAGCAGCCTCGACAGGGGCTACGAGCAGTACTTC. Translating it yields CASSLDRGYEQYF.

This chain joins TRBV25-1 and TRBJ1-1; tentative D call: TRBD1 (5 bases). This CDR3 contains 18 residues. Germline V lookup: CDR1 MGHDK, CDR2 SYGVNS. The V end lost 5 bases, the J end lost 3 bases, and 25 bases lay between the germline ends. The CDR3 region has the DNA TGTGCCAGCAGTCCCAGAGGGAGGCAGGGAAATAGCGACACTGAAGCTTTCTTT. This translates into CASSPRGRQGNSDTEAFF.

This chain links TRBV30 with TRBJ1-1; D is possibly TRBD1 (6 bases). Germline V gives CDR1 GTSNPN, CDR2 SVGIG (reference sequence). V shed 3 bases and J shed 7 bases, with 24 bases lying between them. The CDR3 runs 16 residues. CDR3 loop: CAWSHLPGQRTREAFF. The CDR3 nucleotides are TGTGCCTGGAGCCATCTCCCGGGACAACGGACCCGTGAAGCTTTCTTT. Variable domain in full (rest from reference TRBV30 and TRBJ1-1): SQTIHQWPATLVQPVGSPLSLECTVEGTSNPNLYWYRQAAGRGLQLLFYSVGIGQISSEVPQNLSASRPQDRQFILSSKKLLLSDSGFYLCAWSHLPGQRTREAFFGQGTRLTVV.

This chain uses TRBV6-5 with TRBJ1-5; maybe TRBD1 (6 bases). The CDR3 is made up of 14 amino acids. Germline CDR1 reads MNHEY; CDR2 reads SVGAGI. V dropped 6 bases and J dropped 1 base, with 10 bases sitting between them. For the CDR3, the DNA is TGTGCCAGCAGGAAACAGGGAAGCAATCAGCCCCAGCATTTT. Encoded protein: CASRKQGSNQPQHF.

This clone occurred a few times. The chain has TRBV19 and TRBJ1-1, with a possible D match to TRBD1 (6 bases). The CDR3 spans 14 residues. V was cut by 5 bases and J by 5 bases, with 15 bases left in between. CDR1 is LNHDA and CDR2 is SQIVND in the germline V gene (reference sequence). CDR3 protein: CASSDGQQETEAFF. Written as DNA, the CDR3 is TGTGCCAGTAGTGACGGACAGCAGGAGACTGAAGCTTTCTTT.

V and J are TRBV7-3 and TRBJ2-3, with 11 positions matching TRBD2. The germline gives CDR1 SGHTA, CDR2 FQGTGA. The V gene end was trimmed by 2 bases and the J gene end by 0 bases; junction bases not matched to a gene: 1. The CDR3 spans 16 residues. The CDR3 protein is CASSLGTSGSTDTQYF. The CDR3 nucleotides are TGTGCCAGCAGCTTAGGGACTAGCGGAAGCACAGATACGCAGTATTTT.

V gene TRBV6-2 or TRBV6-3 combines with J gene TRBJ2-3; D remains ambiguous. This CDR3 is 15 amino acids long. Trimming took off 2 bases at V and 4 bases at J, with 13 bases between the two ends. Germline loops: CDR1 MNHEY, CDR2 SVGEGT. This CDR3 is CASSYGALLSDTQYF. The CDR3 nucleotides read TGTGCCAGCAGTTACGGCGCACTACTCTCAGATACGCAGTATTTT.

Note on this clone: Other DNA variants within this sample encode the same CDR3. The CDR3 coding sequence is TGTGCCAGTAGTATTGGGGCTGGAAGCTCCTACAATGAGCAGTTCTTC. It translates to CASSIGAGSSYNEQFF. The genes are TRBV19 and TRBJ2-1, with D perhaps TRBD1 (5 bases). V gave up 3 bases and J gave up 0 bases, with 12 bases separating them. This CDR3 spans 16 amino acids. The V gene's germline CDR1 is LNHDA and CDR2 SQIVND (reference sequence).

This clone has only a few counts. The chain is built from TRBV4-1 and TRBJ2-2; tentatively, D is TRBD1 (5 bases). The CDR3 loop spans 15 amino acids. Germline lookup yields CDR1 MGHRA and CDR2 YSYEKL. Trimming removed 1 base from V and 4 bases from J, with 10 bases in between. The CDR3 reads CASSQGQGFTGELFF. The DNA of the CDR3 is TGCGCCAGCAGCCAAGGGCAGGGTTTCACCGGGGAGCTGTTTTTT.